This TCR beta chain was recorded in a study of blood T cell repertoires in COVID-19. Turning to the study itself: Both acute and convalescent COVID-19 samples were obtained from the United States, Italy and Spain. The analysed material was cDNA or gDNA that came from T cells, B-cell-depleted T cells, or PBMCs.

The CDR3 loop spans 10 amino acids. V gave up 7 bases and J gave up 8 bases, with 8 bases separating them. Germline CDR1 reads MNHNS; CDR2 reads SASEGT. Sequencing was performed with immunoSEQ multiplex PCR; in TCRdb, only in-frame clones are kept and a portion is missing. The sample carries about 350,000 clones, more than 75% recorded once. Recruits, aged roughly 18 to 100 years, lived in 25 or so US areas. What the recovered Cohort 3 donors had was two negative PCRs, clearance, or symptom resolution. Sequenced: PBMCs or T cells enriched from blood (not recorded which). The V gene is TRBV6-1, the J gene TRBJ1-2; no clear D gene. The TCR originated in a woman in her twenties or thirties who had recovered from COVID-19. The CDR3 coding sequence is TGTGCCAGCAAGAACTGGGGCTACACCTTC. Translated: CASKNWGYTF.